Sequencing of this TCR beta chain was carried out in a study of a mutant IDH1 vaccine in newly diagnosed glioma. Study background: Sex among treated patients split about 62% male, around 38% female; mean age was roughly 40 years. Previous care, which was radiotherapy, temozolomide, or both, most often involved both. Study-level points and caveats: Researchers report vaccine-induced immune responses in less than 95% of patients. Pseudoprogression appears to have had no connection to changes in top peripheral T cell clonotypes.

Here immunoSEQ multiplex PCR was the method, and the copy in TCRdb shows in-frame clones only, minus some. The data contain about 70,000 clones, around 82% of them singletons. Note on this clone: Its antigen is not identified.

Time point meaning: baseline, week 1 (first vaccination visit). The treatment here: pre-vaccination baseline after standard-of-care therapy. The TCR was taken from a woman aged 18-30 years with glioma. Some clones in this sample may be carry-over from other donors' samples. The sample consisted of peripheral blood mononuclear cells (PBMCs), taken from a glioma patient treated with radiotherapy, temozolomide or both.

CDR3 bases: TGTGCCAGCAGCTTAGTCTCTAGCGGTCAGCGGACCCAGTACTTC. Residues: CASSLVSSGQRTQYF. The chain has TRBV11-3 and TRBJ2-5; the match to TRBD2 covers 7 bases. Germline-derived CDR1 and CDR2 are SGHNT and YENEEA. V was pared by 1 base and J by 7 bases, with 9 bases of the junction left unmatched. The CDR3 spans 15 residues. Combining the CDR3 with reference TRBV11-3 and TRBJ2-5 gives the whole variable domain EAGVVQSPRYKIIEKKQPVAFWCNPISGHNTLYWYLQNLGQGPELLIRYENEEAVDDSQLPKDRFSAERLKGVDSTLKIQPAELGDSAVYLCASSLVSSGQRTQYFGPGTRLLVL.